The sequence of this TCR beta chain was determined in a study of blood T cell repertoires in COVID-19. Study-wide background: Nucleic acid was either cDNA or gDNA, and it came from T cells, B-cell-depleted T cells, or PBMCs.

A Seattle source enrolled patients during active infection and followed them longitudinally. The assay was immunoSEQ multiplex PCR, and TCRdb's table has in-frame clones only and misses some. This table has 250,000 or so clones, around nine tenths appearing once. The CDR3 runs to 16 residues. The V end was cut by 11 bases, the J end by 2 bases, with 19 bases between. The germline gives CDR1 MGHRA, CDR2 YSYEKL. The V and J genes are TRBV4-1 and TRBJ2-6, with a tentative D call TRBD1 (6 bases). Sequencing was carried out using peripheral blood. This receptor was taken from a woman in her sixties with COVID-19, enrolled during active disease. CDR3 DNA: TGCGCCTGCCGGGTCCAGGGGCTTGCTGGGGCCAACGTCCTGACTTTC. It translates to CACRVQGLAGANVLTF.